Shown below are 32 T cell receptor beta chains from a single sample sequenced in a study of OX40 agonist ivuxolimab in advanced cancers. Here immunoSEQ multiplex PCR was the method, and the copy in TCRdb shows in-frame clones only, minus some. Of about 72,000 clones in the sample, roughly nine tenths are singletons; the top ten hold approximately 10%. The sample was CD4+ or CD8+ T cells sorted from blood, taken in a trial of the OX40 agonist ivuxolimab. The receptor set was obtained from an adult with an advanced solid tumor such as melanoma, head and neck, liver or kidney cancer.

This rearrangement joins TRBV11-3 to TRBJ2-1; possibly TRBD1 or TRBD2 for D (5 bases each). V was cut by 6 bases and J by 5 bases, with 17 bases left in between. The CDR3 is 15 amino acids. Germline CDR1 reads SGHNT; CDR2 reads YENEEA. The CDR3 DNA is TGTGCCAGCAGTCCTGGGACGGCCCTTAACAATGAGCAGTTCTTC. Amino acids: CASSPGTALNNEQFF.

V is TRBV6-1 and J is TRBJ2-3; 9 bases align to TRBD1. V shed 5 bases, J shed 5 bases, and the junction held 8 bases outside the gene matches. CDR1 is MNHNS and CDR2 is SASEGT in the germline V gene. This CDR3 contains 15 residues. The DNA of the CDR3 is TGTGCCAGCAGTCTAGGACAGGGGTGGGGAGATACGCAGTATTTT. Translation gives CASSLGQGWGDTQYF.

This clone came up once. Other nucleotide sequences from this sample produce the same CDR3. The chain links TRBV7-6 to TRBJ2-5; 7 positions match TRBD2. Germline V gives CDR1 SGHVS, CDR2 FNYEAQ. Unmatched junction bases numbered 2, after V lost 1 base and J lost 6 bases. The CDR3 is 13 residues long. This CDR3 is CASSLGGGKTQYF. In nucleotides, the CDR3 is TGTGCCAGCAGCTTAGGGGGGGGGAAGACCCAGTACTTC.

The chain uses TRBV28 and TRBJ2-7; TRBD1 aligns across 7 bases. In germline, CDR1 is MDHEN, CDR2 SYDVKM. The V segment lost 6 bases and the J segment 0 bases; nucleotides outside the gene matches: 5. The length of the CDR3 is 14 residues. In nucleotides, the CDR3 is TGTGCCAGCAGGAGACAGGGCCTCTCCTACGAGCAGTACTTC. Its translation is CASRRQGLSYEQYF.

The chain employs TRBV6-1 and TRBJ2-7; possible D gene TRBD1, 5 bases. The germline V gene has CDR1 MNHNS and CDR2 SASEGT. The CDR3 spans 15 residues. V was pared by 6 bases and J by 6 bases, with 21 bases between. CDR3 nucleotide sequence: TGTGCCAGCAGCGTTTCCTCCCTAGGGCAGGGCGAGCAGTACTTC. Its translation is CASSVSSLGQGEQYF.

In its sample, this clone was seen a few times. This chain joins TRBV2 and TRBJ1-2; the match to TRBD1 covers 7 bases. Germline assignment: CDR1 SNHLY and CDR2 FYNNEI. V gave up 4 bases and J gave up 3 bases; unmatched junction bases: 2. The CDR3 loop spans 13 amino acids. The CDR3 DNA reads TGTGCCAGCAGTGGACAGGGAGACTATGGCTACACCTTC. Protein: CASSGQGDYGYTF.

The V and J genes are TRBV27 and TRBJ2-1; D is unclear. The CDR3 totals 11 residues. V was cut by 4 bases and J by 13 bases, with 11 bases left in between. Germline CDR1 MNHEY, CDR2 SMNVEV (reference sequence). The CDR3 region has the DNA TGTGCCAGCAGTTATGGCCTGGGCCAGTTCTTC. Translation gives CASSYGLGQFF.

The V gene is TRBV5-1, the J gene TRBJ2-2, with D unresolved. The CDR3 sequence is 15 residues long. The V and J ends lost 1 base and 2 bases respectively, with 9 bases between them. CDR1 and CDR2 (germline): SGHRS, YFSETQ. Written as DNA, the CDR3 is TGCGCCAGCAGCTTGCCCGCCGGAAACACCGGGGAGCTGTTTTTT. It is translated as CASSLPAGNTGELFF.

This sequence joins TRBV2 and TRBJ2-5; no clear D gene. Germline CDR1 reads SNHLY; CDR2 reads FYNNEI. V lost 0 bases, J lost 5 bases, and 13 bases lay in between. This CDR3 has 15 residues. CDR3 sequence: CASSEALLVGETQYF. CDR3 DNA: TGTGCCAGCAGTGAAGCGCTTTTGGTCGGGGAGACCCAGTACTTC.

V usage is TRBV28 and J usage is TRBJ2-7; TRBD2 matches 8 bases. V gave up 8 bases and J gave up 6 bases; unmatched junction bases: 9. Germline V gene lookup returns CDR1 MDHEN and CDR2 SYDVKM. This CDR3 comprises 13 residues. This CDR3 is CASQGLGGREQYF. The CDR3 region has the DNA TGTGCCAGCCAGGGACTAGGAGGGCGCGAGCAGTACTTC.

This clone was seen just once. J is TRBJ2-7 and V is TRBV5-1, with D tentatively TRBD1 (5 bases). Germline CDR1 and CDR2: SGHRS and YFSETQ. This CDR3 is built from 15 residues. V was pared by 0 bases and J by 3 bases, with 13 bases between. The chain's CDR3 is CASSLVPQGSYEQYF. The CDR3 bases are TGCGCCAGCAGCTTGGTCCCTCAGGGAAGCTACGAGCAGTACTTC.

V and J are TRBV28 and TRBJ2-2; 13 nucleotides match TRBD2. Germline CDR1 MDHEN, CDR2 SYDVKM. This CDR3 spans 17 amino acids. Trimming at V came to 3 bases and at J to 6 bases, leaving 7 bases not matched to a gene. The CDR3 nucleotides are TGTGCCAGCAGTTTGGGGGGACTAGCGGGGCTCGCCGGGGAGCTGTTTTTT. It is translated as CASSLGGLAGLAGELFF.

This clone appeared a few times. The chain uses TRBV4-1 and TRBJ1-1; 10 bases align to TRBD1. This CDR3 spans 16 amino acids. CDR1 is MGHRA, CDR2 YSYEKL, per germline. Trimming at V came to 3 bases and at J to 2 bases, leaving 6 bases not matched to a gene. The CDR3, as DNA: TGCGCCAGCAGCCACGACAGGGGGCTGGACAACACTGAAGCTTTCTTT. Amino acid sequence: CASSHDRGLDNTEAFF.

The chain is built from TRBV6-1 and TRBJ1-5; the D is unclear. The CDR3 has 14 amino acids. Trimming removed 3 bases from V and 11 bases from J, with 17 bases in between. CDR1 MNHNS and CDR2 SASEGT come from the germline V gene. CDR3 region: CASSDGGRVGAQHF. CDR3 DNA sequence: TGTGCCAGCAGTGACGGAGGAAGAGTAGGTGCCCAGCATTTT.

The chain combines TRBV13 with TRBJ2-1; maybe TRBD2 (6 bases). The germline V gene encodes CDR1 PRHDT and CDR2 FYEKMQ (reference sequence). Trimming removed 5 bases at V and 3 bases at J, with 17 bases between. This CDR3 is built from 16 residues. CDR3 coding DNA: TGTGCCAGCAGCCCGTTTGGGGAGGCAATCTACAATGAGCAGTTCTTC. This sequence encodes CASSPFGEAIYNEQFF.

The chain uses TRBV5-1 and TRBJ1-3, with a weak D call TRBD1 (6 bases). CDR3 size: 15 residues. Germline V gene sequence: CDR1 SGHRS, CDR2 YFSETQ. Trimming took off 2 bases at V and 8 bases at J, with 17 bases between the two ends. The CDR3 DNA is TGCGCCAGCAGCTTTACCACAGGGCGCGGGGACACCATATATTTT. Encoded protein: CASSFTTGRGDTIYF.

CDR3 bases: TGTGCCAGCAGTTACGATCCTAACACTGAAGCTTTCTTT. This gives the protein CASSYDPNTEAFF. The chain recombines TRBV28 with TRBJ1-1; D gene unclear. The length of the CDR3 is 13 residues. V was clipped by 4 bases and J by 2 bases, with 8 bases between them. Germline CDR1 MDHEN, CDR2 SYDVKM.

The V call is TRBV14, the J call TRBJ1-1; TRBD1 matches 7 bases. The CDR3 is 14 amino acids. Germline loops: CDR1 SGHDN, CDR2 FVKESK. V lost 0 bases and J lost 9; bases outside the gene matches: 7. The CDR3 sequence is CASSQDRRQGKAFF. CDR3 DNA: TGTGCCAGCAGCCAAGATCGGCGACAGGGTAAAGCTTTCTTT.

This clone was observed a handful of times. The junction shows a germline mismatch at one end, possibly a read error. The chain has TRBV6-6 and TRBJ1-5; the D is unclear. Germline V gene sequence: CDR1 MNHNY, CDR2 SVGAGI (reference sequence). The CDR3 loop spans 12 amino acids. The CDR3 nucleotides read TGTGCCAGCAGTTACTCGAAACAGCGCCAGCATTTT. Its protein product is CASSYSKQRQHF.

The chain couples TRBV28 to TRBJ2-7; 7 positions match TRBD2. Germline assignment: CDR1 MDHEN and CDR2 SYDVKM. The CDR3 is made up of 15 amino acids. The V and J ends lost 7 bases and 0 bases, in that order; junction bases with no gene match: 9. The DNA of the CDR3 is TGTGCCAGCATTTCGCCGGGACTATCCTCCTACGAGCAGTACTTC. This translates into CASISPGLSSYEQYF.

A single count supports this clone. The V and J genes are TRBV6-5 and TRBJ2-5; D gene ambiguous. V lost 0 bases and J 6 bases, leaving 11 bases between the germline ends. Germline lookup yields CDR1 MNHEY and CDR2 SVGAGI. The CDR3 spans 14 residues. CDR3 residues: CASSYSLSAQTQYF. Written as DNA, the CDR3 is TGTGCCAGCAGTTACTCACTATCAGCCCAGACCCAGTACTTC.

The V call is TRBV4-1, the J call TRBJ2-1; TRBD1 matches at 7 bases. The CDR3 has 19 amino acids. The V gene end was trimmed by 0 bases and the J gene end by 4 bases; junction bases not matched to a gene: 15. The germline V gene encodes CDR1 MGHRA and CDR2 YSYEKL. The CDR3 region is CASSQDEAPSGTVYNEQFF. The CDR3 DNA reads TGCGCCAGCAGCCAAGATGAGGCCCCCTCGGGGACAGTTTACAATGAGCAGTTCTTC.

The rearrangement joins TRBV28 to TRBJ1-2; D is undetermined. The CDR3 extends over 13 amino acids. CDR1 MDHEN and CDR2 SYDVKM come from the germline V gene. The V gene lost 3 bases and the J gene lost 4 bases, with 9 bases spanning the gap. The CDR3 protein is CASSFVNSYGYTF. DNA of the CDR3: TGTGCCAGCAGTTTCGTCAACAGCTATGGCTACACCTTC.

The chain is built from TRBV28 and TRBJ2-4; no clear D. Looked up from germline, CDR1 is MDHEN and CDR2 is SYDVKM. The CDR3 spans 14 residues. V lost 6 bases, J lost 10 bases, and 19 bases lay in between. CDR3 in amino acids: CASSPQRSGFIQYF. The CDR3 DNA follows: TGTGCCAGCAGCCCTCAAAGGAGTGGGTTTATTCAGTACTTC.

The V call is TRBV5-1, the J call TRBJ2-1; D is perhaps TRBD1 (6 bases). Trimming took 0 bases from V and 6 from J, leaving 7 bases between them. Germline CDR1 and CDR2: SGHRS and YFSETQ. This CDR3 has 13 residues. The CDR3 DNA is TGCGCCAGCAGCTTGGTAGGGGGCAATGAGCAGTTCTTC. It translates to CASSLVGGNEQFF.

In its sample, this clone is medium-sized. The rearrangement joins TRBV4-1 to TRBJ1-1; no clear D gene. Looked up from germline, CDR1 is MGHRA and CDR2 is YSYEKL. The V and J ends lost 1 base and 0 bases respectively, with 24 bases between them. This CDR3 has 20 amino acids. As DNA, the CDR3 is TGCGCCAGCAGCCAAGTCTCTTCTCTACACCGAACCACCCTGAACACTGAAGCTTTCTTT. Amino acid sequence: CASSQVSSLHRTTLNTEAFF.

This chain connects TRBV10-2 to TRBJ1-1; D not resolved. The CDR3 is 13 residues long. Between the trimmed V and J ends, which lost 0 bases and 6 bases, there was a span of 8 bases. The germline V gene has CDR1 WSHSY and CDR2 SAAADI. The CDR3 bases are TGCGCCAGCAGTGAGTCCAGACGTGCTGAAGCTTTCTTT. The encoded protein is CASSESRRAEAFF.

The chain combines TRBV19 with TRBJ2-1; D is possibly TRBD2 (5 bases). CDR3 size: 15 residues. The V gene lost 1 base and the J gene lost 6 bases, with 13 bases spanning the gap. CDR1 and CDR2 from the germline V gene are LNHDA and SQIVND (reference sequence). The CDR3 reads CASSIGPLEGNEQFF. In nucleotides, the CDR3 is TGTGCCAGTAGTATAGGGCCACTAGAGGGCAATGAGCAGTTCTTC.

DNA for the CDR3: TGTGCCAGCAGCTTGGGTAGCCGAAATTCCTACAATGAGCAGTTCTTC. Protein product: CASSLGSRNSYNEQFF. V is TRBV13 and J is TRBJ2-1; D ambiguous. Germline-derived CDR1 and CDR2 are PRHDT and FYEKMQ (reference sequence). There are 16 residues in the CDR3. Trimming took 3 bases from V and 1 from J, leaving 13 bases between them.

The V call is TRBV14, the J call TRBJ1-1; 12 bases are shared with TRBD1. CDR3 length: 16 amino acids. CDR1 SGHDN and CDR2 FVKESK come from the germline V gene. V trimming: 2 bases; J trimming: 4 bases; junction bases outside the gene matches: 5. Here the CDR3 reads CASSQPGQGAGTEAFF. The CDR3 DNA sequence: TGTGCCAGCAGCCAACCGGGACAGGGGGCGGGCACTGAAGCTTTCTTT.

The J gene is TRBJ1-2, the V gene TRBV28, with D unclear. V was trimmed by 3 bases and J by 6 bases, leaving 8 bases between them. Germline CDR1 and CDR2: MDHEN and SYDVKM. There are 12 residues in the CDR3. In DNA, the CDR3 is TGTGCCAGCAGTTTCGTACGGAATGGCTACACCTTC. Protein product: CASSFVRNGYTF.

The chain recombines TRBV28 with TRBJ1-5; D is perhaps TRBD1 (6 bases). Germline V lookup: CDR1 MDHEN, CDR2 SYDVKM. Trimming left V 6 bases short and J 2 bases short, with 11 bases between. The CDR3 has 14 amino acids. The CDR3 DNA sequence: TGTGCCAGCAGCCGTAAGGGGGGCAATCAGCCCCAGCATTTT. Translated: CASSRKGGNQPQHF. The variable domain in full, completed from reference TRBV28 and TRBJ1-5, reads DVKVTQSSRYLVKRTGEKVFLECVQDMDHENMFWYRQDPGLGLRLIYFSYDVKMKEKGDIPEGYSVSREKKERFSLILESASTNQTSMYLCASSRKGGNQPQHFGDGTRLSIL.